This T cell receptor (beta chain) was retrieved from a study of shared clonotypes between healthy human individuals. Method: immunoSEQ multiplex PCR; TCRdb's copy keeps in-frame clones and lacks some. The sample consists of 2 million to 2.5 million clones, just under 95% of them appearing once. Regarding the study as a whole: About 5% of naive CD4 clonotypes were shared across a few donors. The study sampled only blood, and tissue repertoires likely differ.

For this clone: What it binds is not known.

This CDR3 contains 13 residues. The V end was cut by 1 base, the J end by 2 bases, with 6 bases between. CDR1 and CDR2 from the germline V gene are SGHAT and FQNNGV. The origin of this receptor is a man between 18 and 35 years old in good health. Some clones in this sample may be carry-over from other donors' samples. The rearrangement uses TRBV11-2 and TRBJ2-7; a possible D gene is TRBD2 (5 bases). The sample taken for sequencing was naive CD4+ T cells from PBMCs. Subset indicated: CD45RA+ positively selected. The CDR3 here is CASSLGTAYEQYF. The CDR3 region has the DNA TGTGCCAGCAGCTTAGGGACTGCCTACGAGCAGTACTTC.